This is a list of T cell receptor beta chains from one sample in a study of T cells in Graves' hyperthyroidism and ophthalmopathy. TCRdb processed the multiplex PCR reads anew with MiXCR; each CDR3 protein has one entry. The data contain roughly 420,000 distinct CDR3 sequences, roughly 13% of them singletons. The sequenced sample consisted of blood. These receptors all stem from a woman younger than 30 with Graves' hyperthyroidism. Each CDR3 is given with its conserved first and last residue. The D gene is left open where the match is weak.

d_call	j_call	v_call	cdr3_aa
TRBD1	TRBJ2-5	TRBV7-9	CASSLQGGGKTQYF
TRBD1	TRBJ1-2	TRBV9	CASTGIRQGAYGYTF
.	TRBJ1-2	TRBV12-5	CASGFEGLNYGYTF
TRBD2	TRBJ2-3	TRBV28	CASSGGTSGRPDTQYF
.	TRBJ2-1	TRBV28	CASSRGLSRRYNEQFF
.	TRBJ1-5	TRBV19	CASSVGAGNQPQHF
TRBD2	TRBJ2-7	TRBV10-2	CASSEFPTSGREYEQYF
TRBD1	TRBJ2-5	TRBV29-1	CSVDRGRETQYF
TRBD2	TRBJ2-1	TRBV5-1	CASSKSGSKHNEQFF
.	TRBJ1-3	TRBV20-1	CSARGGTGNTIYF
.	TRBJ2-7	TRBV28	CASRKTDEQYF
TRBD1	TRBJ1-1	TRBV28	CASSPGQRNTEAFF
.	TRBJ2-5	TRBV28	CATLTDAFGGFGGTQYF
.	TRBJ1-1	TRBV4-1	CASSQEVRGSNTEAFF
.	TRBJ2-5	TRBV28	CASTGKKETQYF
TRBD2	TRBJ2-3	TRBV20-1	CSSLAGGADTQYF
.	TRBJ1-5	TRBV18	CASSPSGRERQPQHF
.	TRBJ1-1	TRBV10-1	CASSELRGGNTEAFF
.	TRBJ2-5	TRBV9	CASSVEVLGTQYF
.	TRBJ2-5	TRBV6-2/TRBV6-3	CASSEGPGKETQYF
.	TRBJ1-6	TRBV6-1	CASSELQSSYNSPLHF
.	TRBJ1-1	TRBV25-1	CASSFRTTDLNTEAFF
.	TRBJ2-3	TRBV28	CASSLSGGPRDTQYF
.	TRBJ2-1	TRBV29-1	CSAPVGYNEQFF
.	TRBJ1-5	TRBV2	CASSENSNQPQHF